The 32 T cell receptor beta chains reported below all come from one sample, sequenced in a study of blood T cell repertoires in COVID-19. The method was immunoSEQ multiplex PCR; TCRdb's version includes in-frame clones alone and lacks a portion of them. In the table there are about 180,000 clones, almost 80% of which are singletons. What was sequenced was PBMCs or T cells enriched from blood (not recorded which). These TCRs come from a woman between 45 and 65 years old who had recovered from COVID-19.

The CDR3 loop is CASSLAGANLGNTIYF. The CDR3 DNA sequence: TGCGCCAGCAGCTTGGCAGGGGCTAACCTGGGAAACACCATATATTTT. This chain uses TRBV5-1 with TRBJ1-3; TRBD1 is a possible D gene (6 bases). From germline, CDR1 is SGHRS and CDR2 YFSETQ. V was trimmed by 0 bases and J by 4 bases, leaving 14 bases between them. This CDR3 has 16 residues.

The chain has TRBV7-3 and TRBJ2-1; TRBD2 matches at 11 bases. The CDR3 sequence is 17 residues long. After removal of 4 bases from V and 4 bases from J, the junction contained 9 bases not matched to a gene. Germline V gene sequence: CDR1 SGHTA, CDR2 FQGTGA. This CDR3 is CASSSRLLAGAYNEQFF. The CDR3 DNA reads TGTGCCAGCAGCTCTCGTCTACTAGCGGGGGCATACAATGAGCAGTTCTTC.

This chain joins TRBV28 and TRBJ1-4; D unclear. Deletions cut 5 bases from V and 3 bases from J, with 16 bases between. Germline CDR1 MDHEN, CDR2 SYDVKM. This CDR3 comprises 16 residues. CDR3 residues: CASSIRAVSPNEKLFF. The CDR3 DNA sequence: TGTGCCAGCAGTATTCGTGCGGTATCTCCTAATGAAAAACTGTTTTTT.

The chain carries TRBV27 and TRBJ1-2; possible D gene TRBD1, 6 bases. Per germline, CDR1 MNHEY and CDR2 SMNVEV (reference sequence). V lost 2 bases to trimming and J lost 8 bases, with 12 bases between them. CDR3 length: 13 amino acids. In DNA, the CDR3 is TGTGCCAGCAGTTTAATCCGAGACAGGGGCTACACCTTC. Translating it yields CASSLIRDRGYTF.

This sequence joins TRBV19 and TRBJ1-1, with D tentatively TRBD1 (6 bases). This CDR3 spans 15 amino acids. Deletions cut 6 bases from V and 0 bases from J, with 14 bases between. Per germline, CDR1 LNHDA and CDR2 SQIVND (reference sequence). CDR3 residues: CASSPRQALNTEAFF. The CDR3 coding sequence is TGTGCCAGTAGCCCTCGACAGGCCCTGAACACTGAAGCTTTCTTT.

The genes are TRBV29-1 and TRBJ2-3, with a weak D call TRBD1 (5 bases). The CDR3 has 12 residues. The germline gives CDR1 SQVTM, CDR2 ANQGSEA. Trimming took 7 bases from V and 10 from J, leaving 18 bases between them. The CDR3 bases are TGCAGCGGAAGGGATGGCCAGGGTGCGCAGTATTTT. Its protein is CSGRDGQGAQYF.

This chain uses TRBV11-3 with TRBJ1-2, with D tentatively TRBD1 (5 bases). The germline V gene encodes CDR1 SGHNT and CDR2 YENEEA. With 3 bases removed from V and 13 bases from J, the gap between germline ends came to 18 bases. The CDR3 length is 13 residues. The CDR3: CASSFSDTPRGTF. The CDR3 nucleotides are TGTGCCAGCAGCTTCTCGGACACTCCCCGCGGCACCTTC.

The chain links TRBV30 to TRBJ2-1; TRBD2 aligns across 9 bases. Germline V gene data show CDR1 as GTSNPN and CDR2 as SVGIG (reference sequence). The J segment lost 4 bases and the V segment lost 3 bases, leaving 13 bases of the junction unmatched. The CDR3 is made up of 17 amino acids. The CDR3 sequence: CAWRAPGGRAGYNEQFF. The CDR3 DNA reads TGTGCCTGGAGGGCCCCCGGCGGGAGGGCCGGTTACAATGAGCAGTTCTTC.

J is TRBJ2-1 and V is TRBV7-2; 10 bases map to TRBD1. CDR3 length equals 14 residues. In germline, CDR1 is SGHTA, CDR2 FQGNSA. J gave up 7 bases and V 5 bases, and 5 bases lay outside the gene matches. The DNA for the CDR3 is TGTGCCAGCAGCCGGACAGGGGGGTGGAATGAGCAGTTCTTC. Protein product: CASSRTGGWNEQFF.

The V gene is TRBV29-1, the J gene TRBJ1-5; TRBD1 matches at 11 bases. There are 14 residues in the CDR3. V dropped 5 bases and J dropped 5; count of bases not matched to a gene: 5. Germline assignment: CDR1 SQVTM and CDR2 ANQGSEA. Here the CDR3 reads CSVLGTGGDQPQHF. CDR3 DNA sequence: TGCAGCGTTCTCGGGACAGGGGGGGATCAGCCCCAGCATTTT.

CDR3 loop: CASSLTDRDTEAFF. The CDR3 DNA is TGTGCCAGCAGCTTGACGGACAGGGACACTGAAGCTTTCTTT. The chain uses TRBV5-6 and TRBJ1-1, with TRBD1 matching 8 bases. V shed 1 base and J 3 bases; nucleotides not matched to a gene: 2. The length of the CDR3 is 14 residues. CDR1 is SGHDT and CDR2 is YYEEEE in the germline V gene. Full variable domain (remainder filled in from reference TRBV5-6 and TRBJ1-1): DAGVTQSPTHLIKTRGQQVTLRCSPKSGHDTVSWYQQALGQGPQFIFQYYEEEERQRGNFPDRFSGHQFPNYSSELNVNALLLGDSALYLCASSLTDRDTEAFFGQGTRLTVV.

V and J are TRBV9 and TRBJ2-4; D might be TRBD1 (5 bases). Trimming left V 4 bases short and J 0 bases short, with 11 bases between. The CDR3 covers 15 residues. The germline CDR1 and CDR2 sequences are SGDLS and YYNGEE. CDR3 protein: CASSLDSVAKNIQYF. CDR3 nucleotide sequence: TGTGCCAGCAGCTTAGACAGTGTAGCCAAAAACATTCAGTACTTC.

The gene calls are TRBV5-1 and TRBJ1-2; D is possibly TRBD1 (5 bases). The CDR3 consists of 13 residues. Trimming pared 1 base from V and 8 bases from J, leaving 12 bases between. Germline-derived CDR1 and CDR2 are SGHRS and YFSETQ. The CDR3 DNA sequence: TGCGCCAGCAGCTTGACAGGCCAAGAAGGCTACACCTTC. It translates to CASSLTGQEGYTF. The full variable domain, completed using reference TRBV5-1 and TRBJ1-2, is KAGVTQTPRYLIKTRGQQVTLSCSPISGHRSVSWYQQTPGQGLQFLFEYFSETQRNKGNFPGRFSGRQFSNSRSEMNVSTLELGDSALYLCASSLTGQEGYTFGSGTRLTVV.

CDR3 nucleotides: TGTGCCAGCAGCCAAGAGCCGTCGGGCACTGAAGCTTTCTTT. Its translation is CASSQEPSGTEAFF. The gene calls are TRBV3-1 (or the pseudogene TRBV3-2) and TRBJ1-1; D is undetermined. Looked up from germline, CDR1 is LGHDT and CDR2 is YNNKEL (reference sequence). Trimming removed 0 bases from V and 4 bases from J, with 9 bases in between. This CDR3 has 14 amino acids.

The rearrangement joins TRBV15 to TRBJ1-4; unclear D gene. Between the trimmed V and J ends, which lost 3 bases and 5 bases, there was a span of 13 bases. Looked up from germline, CDR1 is LNHNV and CDR2 is YYDKDF (reference sequence). This CDR3 has 15 amino acids. CDR3 sequence: CATSRNPGTNEKLFF. Written as DNA, the CDR3 is TGTGCCACCAGCAGGAATCCTGGCACAAATGAAAAACTGTTTTTT. Filled out from reference TRBV15 and TRBJ1-4, the complete variable domain reads DAMVIQNPRYQVTQFGKPVTLSCSQTLNHNVMYWYQQKSSQAPKLLFHYYDKDFNNEADTPDNFQSRRPNTSFCFLDIRSPGLGDTAMYLCATSRNPGTNEKLFFGSGTQLSVL.

This chain links TRBV4-3 with TRBJ2-7, with 9 bases aligning to TRBD2. V lost 0 bases and J lost 1; bases outside the gene matches: 10. Germline V CDR1 and CDR2: LGHNA, YSLEER. The CDR3 is 18 residues long. The CDR3 region has the DNA TGCGCCAGCAGCCAAGAACCCCATAGCGGGAGCGGTTCCTACGAGCAGTACTTC. The encoded protein is CASSQEPHSGSGSYEQYF.

This clone was found once. The chain carries TRBV18 and TRBJ1-3; D gene uncertain. The germline V gene has CDR1 KGHSH and CDR2 LQKENI. Trimming took 6 bases from V and 0 from J, leaving 9 bases between them. The CDR3 extends over 14 amino acids. CDR3 DNA: TGTGCCAGCTCTCCCGACAACTCTGGAAACACCATATATTTT. This sequence encodes CASSPDNSGNTIYF. The full variable domain, its missing parts supplied by reference TRBV18 and TRBJ1-3, is NAGVMQNPRHLVRRRGQEARLRCSPMKGHSHVYWYRQLPEEGLKFMVYLQKENIIDESGMPKERFSAEFPKEGPSILRIQQVVRGDSAAYFCASSPDNSGNTIYFGEGSWLTVV.

CDR3 sequence reads: CASTRLPGGPNEQYF. Here the CDR3 DNA reads TGTGCCAGCACCCGACTTCCGGGAGGGCCTAACGAGCAGTACTTC. This chain links TRBV2 with TRBJ2-7, with 8 positions matching TRBD2. The CDR3 has 15 amino acids. Germline-derived CDR1 and CDR2 are SNHLY and FYNNEI. Germline trimming cut 7 bases from V and 5 bases from J; bases unmatched to any gene: 13.

J is TRBJ2-3 and V is TRBV7-9, with 7 nucleotides matching TRBD2. Trimming cost V 4 bases and J 5 bases; bases outside gene matches: 9. Germline loops: CDR1 SEHNR, CDR2 FQNEAQ (reference sequence). This CDR3 is built from 15 residues. CDR3: CASSSQSGGLDTQYF. The CDR3 DNA reads as TGTGCCAGCAGCTCTCAATCGGGGGGTTTAGATACGCAGTATTTT.

This clone was seen a handful of times. This chain joins TRBV7-2 and TRBJ2-7; tentatively, D is TRBD1 (6 bases). This CDR3 has 13 amino acids. V lost 1 base and J 3 bases, leaving 7 bases between the germline ends. CDR1 is SGHTA, CDR2 FQGNSA, per germline. CDR3: CASSLGGGYEQYF. The CDR3 DNA is TGTGCCAGCAGCTTAGGAGGGGGCTACGAGCAGTACTTC.

The V gene is TRBV28, the J gene TRBJ2-2; D is possibly TRBD1 (6 bases). The germline V and J ends were trimmed by 7 bases and 3 bases, with 15 bases remaining between them. CDR1 is MDHEN and CDR2 is SYDVKM in the germline V gene. The CDR3 has 15 residues. The DNA for the CDR3 is TGTGCCAGCATACCCCAGGGGCGAGACACCGGGGAGCTGTTTTTT. It yields the protein CASIPQGRDTGELFF.

J is TRBJ2-1 and V is TRBV3-1 (or the pseudogene TRBV3-2), with D uncertain. Trimming removed 1 base from V and 4 bases from J, with 17 bases in between. This CDR3 has 17 residues. Germline lookup yields CDR1 LGHDT and CDR2 YNNKEL (reference sequence). The CDR3, as DNA: TGTGCCAGCAGCCAAGTGCGGTGCTCGATCCCTTACAATGAGCAGTTCTTC. Protein: CASSQVRCSIPYNEQFF.

The chain joins TRBV7-3 to TRBJ2-2; 10 positions agree with TRBD2. The CDR3 spans 18 residues. Germline V CDR1 and CDR2: SGHTA, FQGTGA. V lost 1 base to trimming and J lost 4 bases; unmatched junction nucleotides: 9. The CDR3 DNA sequence: TGTGCCAGCAGCTTAAACGGCCTAGCGGGGGCGGGCACCGGGGAGCTGTTTTTT. Residues: CASSLNGLAGAGTGELFF.

This sequence joins TRBV11-3 and TRBJ2-7, with TRBD1 matching 10 bases. V gave up 5 bases and J gave up 3 bases; unmatched junction bases: 4. This CDR3 is built from 14 residues. The germline gives CDR1 SGHNT, CDR2 YENEEA. This CDR3 is CASSPGTGDYEQYF. As DNA, the CDR3 is TGTGCCAGCAGCCCCGGGACAGGGGACTACGAGCAGTACTTC.

The rearrangement joins TRBV15 to TRBJ1-1; D ambiguous. V was pared by 4 bases and J by 0 bases, with 12 bases between. In germline, CDR1 is LNHNV, CDR2 YYDKDF (reference sequence). The CDR3 spans 15 residues. The CDR3 region is CATSTNQDLNTEAFF. The CDR3 DNA follows: TGTGCCACCAGCACAAACCAGGACTTGAACACTGAAGCTTTCTTT.

The chain is built from TRBV19 and TRBJ1-5, with D possibly matching TRBD1 (6 bases). This CDR3 has 15 residues. Per the germline V gene, CDR1 is LNHDA and CDR2 is SQIVND (reference sequence). V lost 5 bases, J lost 3 bases, and 14 bases lay in between. CDR3 sequence (DNA): TGTGCCAGTAGTTTCGACAGGAACCCCAATCAGCCCCAGCATTTT. Its translation: CASSFDRNPNQPQHF.

The chain has TRBV30 and TRBJ1-3; 7 bases map to TRBD1. V was pared by 3 bases and J by 0 bases, with 2 bases of the junction left unmatched. Germline V gene lookup returns CDR1 GTSNPN and CDR2 SVGIG (reference sequence). This CDR3 has 14 residues. CDR3 sequence reads: CAWRNRGSGNTIYF. CDR3 coding DNA: TGTGCCTGGAGAAACAGGGGCTCTGGAAACACCATATATTTT.

This chain joins TRBV11-2 and TRBJ2-3; D is perhaps TRBD1 (7 bases). Germline V gene data show CDR1 as SGHAT and CDR2 as FQNNGV. V was shortened by 1 base and J by 11 bases, with 31 bases between the two germline ends. The length of the CDR3 is 19 residues. The CDR3 DNA reads TGTGCCAGCAGCTTAGTAGGGGGCGGTAGCGGAAGCCTTACCCGCCTGCAGTATTTT. It is translated as CASSLVGGGSGSLTRLQYF. The full variable domain, rest sourced from reference TRBV11-2 and TRBJ2-3, is EAGVAQSPRYKIIEKRQSVAFWCNPISGHATLYWYQQILGQGPKLLIQFQNNGVVDDSQLPKDRFSAERLKGVDSTLKIQPAKLEDSAVYLCASSLVGGGSGSLTRLQYFGPGTRLTVL.

This clone appeared a few times. This rearrangement joins TRBV24-1 to TRBJ2-1; D might be TRBD2 (7 bases). Germline lookup yields CDR1 KGHDR and CDR2 SFDVKD. V lost 0 bases to trimming and J lost 7 bases, with 12 bases between them. This CDR3 has 15 residues. The CDR3 protein is CATSDLSGGRNEQFF. The CDR3 nucleotides read TGTGCCACCAGTGATTTGTCCGGGGGGCGGAATGAGCAGTTCTTC.

This clone came up a few times. The chain has TRBV19 and TRBJ2-7; TRBD2 matches 8 bases. Per the germline V gene, CDR1 is LNHDA and CDR2 is SQIVND (reference sequence). The CDR3 extends over 15 amino acids. After removal of 7 bases from V and 2 bases from J, the junction contained 10 bases not matched to a gene. The CDR3 region is CASKLSGTSPYEQYF. The CDR3, as DNA: TGTGCCAGTAAACTTAGCGGGACTAGTCCCTACGAGCAGTACTTC.

This clone has a single count. The chain is built from TRBV21-1 and TRBJ1-5; the D segment call TRBD1 is taken from the table without a DNA check. TRBV21-1 is noted as a pseudogene. The CDR3 is made up of 20 amino acids. CDR3 region: CASSNPLPRQPPYSNQPQHF. The CDR3 DNA reads as TGTGCCAGCAGCAATCCTCTTCCGAGACAGCCTCCATATAGCAATCAGCCCCAGCATTTT.

The V call is TRBV30, the J call TRBJ1-5, with D unclear. The CDR3 has 12 residues. CDR1 GTSNPN and CDR2 SVGIG come from the germline V gene (reference sequence). With 4 bases removed from V and 0 bases from J, the gap between germline ends came to 4 bases. CDR3 bases: TGTGCCTGGACTTATAGCAATCAGCCCCAGCATTTT. It yields the protein CAWTYSNQPQHF.